A selection of T cell receptor beta chains follows, all from one sample in a study of T cells after yellow fever vaccination. TCRdb re-called the 5' RACE reads through MiXCR, storing one row per CDR3 protein. The sample includes about 340,000 distinct CDR3 sequences, 3.5% to 4.5% of them seen just once. The sequencing here drew on PBMCs, taken 5 days after the yellow fever booster vaccination. Receptors were obtained from a man aged 18 to 29 who received the YFV17D yellow fever vaccine. CDR3s include the opening cysteine and the closing phenylalanine or tryptophan. A D gene is named only where the DNA matches it firmly. Part of the rows lack a size; the others show once, few, many or a class for expanded clones.

j_gene	abundance	v_gene	d_gene	CDR3nt	CDR3aa
TRBJ2-4	many	TRBV7-9	TRBD2	TGTGCCAGCAGCCCCCACCTGGGACTAGCGGGGTTAGCCAAAAACATTCAGTACTTC	CASSPHLGLAGLAKNIQYF
TRBJ2-5	few	TRBV10-2	TRBD1	TGCGCCAGCAGTGATTTACAGGGGACCCAAGAGACCCAGTACTTC	CASSDLQGTQETQYF
TRBJ1-1	-	TRBV5-1	-	TGCGCCAGCAGCTCGCCTACAGGGTGGAACACTGAAGCTTTCTTT	CASSSPTGWNTEAFF
TRBJ1-6	few	TRBV6-5	TRBD1	TGTGCCAGCAGTTATGGGGACAGGGGATTCGATTCACCCCTCCACTTT	CASSYGDRGFDSPLHF
TRBJ1-4	many	TRBV10-3	TRBD1	TGTGCCATCAGTGAGTCGATGAACAGGGGGCTAAGAGCTAATGAAAAACTGTTTTTT	CAISESMNRGLRANEKLFF
TRBJ1-6	few	TRBV20-1	-	TGCAGTGCTAGACTAGGGACGAGCTCCTATAATTCACCCCTCCACTTT	CSARLGTSSYNSPLHF
TRBJ2-2	few	TRBV28	-	TGTGCCAGCAGTACCGGGACCCTTATCACCGGGGAGCTGTTTTTT	CASSTGTLITGELFF
TRBJ1-4	many	TRBV7-2	-	TGTGCCAGCAGCCGTTCCAGGGTCTCTAATGAAAAACTGTTTTTT	CASSRSRVSNEKLFF
TRBJ2-1	-	TRBV29-1	TRBD1	TGCAGCGTTGAGTTGACAGGGTTCGGGGAGCAGTTCTTC	CSVELTGFGEQFF
TRBJ1-4	many	TRBV6-1	-	TGTGCCAGCAGTGTCCAGGGGAACCGTAATGAAAAACTGTTTTTT	CASSVQGNRNEKLFF
TRBJ2-7	few	TRBV18	-	TGTGCCAGCTCACCACGACAGGACGAGCAGTACTTC	CASSPRQDEQYF
TRBJ2-5	-	TRBV5-1	TRBD1	TGCGCCAGCAGCCCCGCTCAGACAGGGGAGACCCAGTACTTC	CASSPAQTGETQYF
TRBJ1-6	-	TRBV7-8	-	TGTGCCAGCAGCTTTCGGGTGGATTCACCCCTCCACTTT	CASSFRVDSPLHF
TRBJ1-1	few	TRBV20-1	-	TGCAGTGCTAGAGATGTGGGGTCGTGGTTGAACACTGAAGCTTTCTTT	CSARDVGSWLNTEAFF
TRBJ2-3	-	TRBV12-3/TRBV12-4	-	TGTGCCAGCAGGGACTGGACGAGGGGCCCAGATACGCAGTATTTT	CASRDWTRGPDTQYF
TRBJ2-2	many	TRBV6-5	TRBD2	TGTGCCAGCCTCGAGCGGGGAAGGACCGGGGAGCTGTTTTTT	CASLERGRTGELFF